The 3 T cell receptor beta chains given below trace back to one sample, sequenced in a study of blood T cells in healthy people across ages. Sample-barcoded 5' priming and a J-beta primer mix drove a second PCR of roughly 6 to 12 cycles. Each CDR3 protein is one row after TCRdb ran MiXCR on the 5' RACE reads. The sample includes some 1.8 million distinct CDR3 sequences, around 42% seen only once; the top ten take roughly 23%. Sequencing input: blood. These receptors were taken from a human donor in good health.

Of note for this clonotype: At one of its ends the junction is not consistent with the germline gene, which may arise from a read error. The chain employs TRBV5-5 and TRBJ2-1, with 9 nucleotides matching TRBD1. CDR1 and CDR2 (germline): SGHKS, YYEKEE (reference sequence). The CDR3 covers 12 residues. The CDR3 DNA follows: TGTGCCAGCACCCCCTCCCCGGGACAGGGAGTCTTC. Translation: CASTPSPGQGVF.

The chain recombines TRBV4-1 with TRBJ2-7; maybe TRBD2 (5 bases). This CDR3 is built from 16 residues. CDR1 is MGHRA and CDR2 is YSYEKL in the germline V gene. V dropped 1 base and J dropped 2 bases, with 15 bases sitting between them. CDR3: CASSQVSYGETYEQYF. The DNA of the CDR3 is TGCGCCAGCAGCCAAGTTTCGTACGGGGAGACCTACGAGCAGTACTTC.

The rearrangement links TRBV4-3 to TRBJ2-4; D gene uncertain. CDR1 and CDR2 (germline): LGHNA, YSLEER. With 0 bases removed from V and 0 bases from J, the gap between germline ends came to 12 bases. The CDR3 runs 17 residues. CDR3 in DNA: TGCGCCAGCAGCCAAGAGGGCCAGTCACTAGCCAAAAACATTCAGTACTTC. Protein sequence: CASSQEGQSLAKNIQYF.